Shown below are 21 T cell receptor beta chains from a single sample sequenced in a study of blood T cell repertoires in COVID-19. Measured with immunoSEQ multiplex PCR; TCRdb has only the in-frame clones, and not every one. The sample lists some 220,000 clones; around 85% were seen once. Sequencing was carried out using peripheral blood. The source of these receptors is a woman in her 70s with COVID-19, enrolled during active disease.

The chain links TRBV5-1 to TRBJ2-3, with TRBD1 matching over 7 bases. V was pared by 5 bases and J by 4 bases, with 10 bases of the junction left unmatched. The V gene's germline CDR1 is SGHRS and CDR2 YFSETQ. CDR3 size: 15 residues. CDR3 bases: TGCGCCAGCAGACTAACACAGGGGAGAGCAGATACGCAGTATTTT. Protein product: CASRLTQGRADTQYF.

V usage is TRBV5-8 and J usage is TRBJ1-4; 11 positions agree with TRBD1. The V segment lost 6 bases and the J segment 6 bases; nucleotides outside the gene matches: 4. This CDR3 contains 14 residues. Germline CDR1 reads SGHTS; CDR2 reads YDEGEE. CDR3 nucleotide sequence: TGTGCCAGCATCATGGACAGGGGGCATGAAAAACTGTTTTTT. Amino acid sequence: CASIMDRGHEKLFF.

The rearrangement joins TRBV6-5 to TRBJ2-5; perhaps TRBD2 as D (5 bases). The CDR3 is 13 amino acids. Germline values: CDR1 MNHEY, CDR2 SVGAGI. V dropped 0 bases and J dropped 4 bases, with 6 bases sitting between them. DNA of the CDR3: TGTGCCAGCAGTTACTCGAGGGTAGAGACCCAGTACTTC. Encoded protein: CASSYSRVETQYF.

This clone was picked up one time. This sequence joins TRBV11-3 and TRBJ1-2; weak D call: TRBD1 (6 bases). Germline V gene data show CDR1 as SGHNT and CDR2 as YENEEA. The CDR3 covers 15 residues. Trimming cost V 1 base and J 4 bases, with 13 bases left between them. This CDR3 is CASSLGEGQIYGYTF. The CDR3 nucleotides read TGTGCCAGCAGCTTAGGAGAAGGACAGATCTATGGCTACACCTTC. The full variable domain, in which reference TRBV11-3 and TRBJ1-2 provide the parts outside the CDR3, is EAGVVQSPRYKIIEKKQPVAFWCNPISGHNTLYWYLQNLGQGPELLIRYENEEAVDDSQLPKDRFSAERLKGVDSTLKIQPAELGDSAVYLCASSLGEGQIYGYTFGSGTRLTVV.

This clone was detected only a few times. V is TRBV19 and J is TRBJ2-2; D may be TRBD1 (6 bases). This CDR3 spans 15 amino acids. Germline V gene data show CDR1 as LNHDA and CDR2 as SQIVND (reference sequence). V was shortened by 6 bases and J by 4 bases, with 15 bases between the two germline ends. CDR3 in amino acids: CASSTGTAGTGELFF. The CDR3 nucleotides read TGTGCCAGTAGCACAGGGACCGCGGGCACCGGGGAGCTGTTTTTT.

Concerning this clone itself: The sample carries other DNA sequences with the same CDR3. The V call is TRBV12-3 or TRBV12-4, the J call TRBJ2-1; the D gene is possibly TRBD2 (7 bases). Trimming removed 3 bases at V and 8 bases at J, with 11 bases between. The CDR3 consists of 13 residues. The CDR3 protein is CASSLGEGDEQFF. The CDR3 DNA reads as TGTGCCAGCAGTTTGGGGGAGGGGGATGAGCAGTTCTTC.

The chain carries TRBV5-6 and TRBJ1-5; 7 bases line up with TRBD1. The CDR3 is 14 amino acids. Germline V gene lookup returns CDR1 SGHDT and CDR2 YYEEEE. The J segment lost 7 bases and the V segment lost 1 base, leaving 5 bases of the junction unmatched. The CDR3 here is CASSLRGPRQPQHF. CDR3 DNA sequence: TGTGCCAGCAGCTTGAGGGGGCCCCGGCAGCCCCAGCATTTT. Full variable domain (outside the CDR3, taken from reference TRBV5-6 and TRBJ1-5): DAGVTQSPTHLIKTRGQQVTLRCSPKSGHDTVSWYQQALGQGPQFIFQYYEEEERQRGNFPDRFSGHQFPNYSSELNVNALLLGDSALYLCASSLRGPRQPQHFGDGTRLSIL.

This rearrangement joins TRBV10-3 to TRBJ1-5; 7 nucleotides line up with TRBD1. Germline CDR1 and CDR2: ENHRY and SYGVKD. The CDR3 loop spans 15 amino acids. J gave up 4 bases and V 3 bases, and 6 bases lay outside the gene matches. CDR3 amino acids: CAISDRQGENQPQHF. CDR3 nucleotides: TGTGCCATCAGTGACCGACAGGGCGAGAATCAGCCCCAGCATTTT.

The chain joins TRBV30 to TRBJ2-3, with 8 bases fitting TRBD2. The length of the CDR3 is 14 residues. Trimming at V came to 3 bases and at J to 2 bases, leaving 4 bases not matched to a gene. Germline CDR1 and CDR2: GTSNPN and SVGIG (reference sequence). The DNA for the CDR3 is TGTGCCTGGAGGAGGACTAGCCCCACAGATACGCAGTATTTT. It is translated as CAWRRTSPTDTQYF.

The chain recombines TRBV29-1 with TRBJ1-1; no clear D. Per germline, CDR1 SQVTM and CDR2 ANQGSEA. The V end lost 7 bases, the J end lost 3 bases, and 15 bases lay between the germline ends. CDR3 length: 13 residues. CDR3 amino acids: CSAQAPFDTEAFF. In DNA form, the CDR3 reads TGCAGCGCCCAGGCCCCGTTTGACACTGAAGCTTTCTTT.

Points on this clone: Additional DNA sequences in this sample encode the identical CDR3. This chain uses TRBV5-4 with TRBJ1-2; no clear D. Germline-derived CDR1 and CDR2 are SGHNT and YYREEE (reference sequence). Trimming shortened V by 0 bases and J by 4 bases, and 7 bases separated the two germline ends. The CDR3 totals 13 residues. The CDR3 region is CASSLGQVYGYTF. CDR3 DNA: TGTGCCAGCAGCTTGGGGCAGGTCTATGGCTACACCTTC.

V is TRBV10-3 and J is TRBJ2-7, with 9 positions matching TRBD2. CDR1 is ENHRY and CDR2 is SYGVKD in the germline V gene. V lost 6 bases, J lost 3 bases, and 6 bases stayed unmatched. The CDR3 is 14 residues long. The chain's CDR3 is CAISAGAGGYEQYF. CDR3 in DNA: TGTGCCATCAGCGCTGGAGCGGGGGGCTACGAGCAGTACTTC.

This chain links TRBV7-2 with TRBJ1-5; TRBD1 matches at 8 bases. CDR1 is SGHTA and CDR2 is FQGNSA in the germline V gene. V shed 1 base and J 7 bases; nucleotides not matched to a gene: 6. This CDR3 has 15 amino acids. CDR3 coding DNA: TGTGCCAGCAGCTTAGTTCAGGGGGCGACCCAGCCCCAGCATTTT. As protein: CASSLVQGATQPQHF. Full variable domain (outside the CDR3, taken from reference TRBV7-2 and TRBJ1-5): GAGVSQSPSNKVTEKGKDVELRCDPISGHTALYWYRQSLGQGLEFLIYFQGNSAPDKSGLPSDRFSAERTGGSVSTLTIQRTQQEDSAVYLCASSLVQGATQPQHFGDGTRLSIL.

The chain uses TRBV5-4 and TRBJ1-1; a weak D match, TRBD1 (6 bases). Trimming removed 4 bases from V and 11 bases from J, with 15 bases in between. This CDR3 has 12 amino acids. Germline CDR1 reads SGHNT; CDR2 reads YYREEE (reference sequence). CDR3 DNA: TGTGCCAGCAGCCGACAGGACGATAAGGCTTTCTTT. Its translation is CASSRQDDKAFF.

The V call is TRBV10-2, the J call TRBJ1-2; unclear D gene. The germline V gene encodes CDR1 WSHSY and CDR2 SAAADI. The CDR3 extends over 13 amino acids. The germline V and J ends were trimmed by 4 bases and 4 bases, with 10 bases remaining between them. In DNA form, the CDR3 reads TGCGCCAGCAGTGTGACTGGTCCCTATGGCTACACCTTC. This gives the protein CASSVTGPYGYTF.

The chain employs TRBV6-2 or TRBV6-3 and TRBJ1-1; tentatively, D is TRBD1 (5 bases). This CDR3 is built from 15 residues. Per germline, CDR1 MNHEY and CDR2 SVGEGT. V lost 5 bases to trimming and J lost 4 bases, with 17 bases between them. CDR3 loop: CASSATAGEGTEAFF. CDR3 nucleotides: TGTGCCAGCAGTGCGACAGCGGGGGAGGGCACTGAAGCTTTCTTT.

The V and J genes are TRBV7-3 and TRBJ1-1; D is ambiguous. The CDR3 is 13 residues long. Germline V gene sequence: CDR1 SGHTA, CDR2 FQGTGA. Trimming pared 8 bases from V and 1 base from J, leaving 11 bases between. CDR3 coding DNA: TGTGCCAGCGGGAGGGATCAGAACACTGAAGCTTTCTTT. Translation: CASGRDQNTEAFF.

V is TRBV5-4 and J is TRBJ2-7; TRBD2 matches at 10 bases. The CDR3 has 15 amino acids. V lost 4 bases and J lost 5; bases outside the gene matches: 9. CDR1 and CDR2 (germline): SGHNT, YYREEE (reference sequence). The CDR3 region has the DNA TGTGCCAGCAGCAAAGGGACTAGCGCTGGGGACGAGCAGTACTTC. It is translated as CASSKGTSAGDEQYF.

The J gene is TRBJ2-5, the V gene TRBV29-1; TRBD2 agrees at 7 bases. Germline V lookup: CDR1 SQVTM, CDR2 ANQGSEA. This CDR3 spans 17 amino acids. The V segment lost 5 bases and the J segment 2 bases; nucleotides outside the gene matches: 17. This chain's CDR3 is CSVTRTRLAAQQETQYF. The CDR3 DNA sequence: TGCAGCGTTACCAGAACTAGGCTAGCGGCCCAACAAGAGACCCAGTACTTC.

The V call is TRBV5-1, the J call TRBJ1-4, with 9 nucleotides matching TRBD1. The CDR3 extends over 15 amino acids. Germline V CDR1 and CDR2: SGHRS, YFSETQ. Losses at the gene ends were 0 bases for V and 5 bases for J; bases not matched to a gene: 2. The CDR3 here is CASSLETGGNEKLFF. In DNA form, the CDR3 reads TGCGCCAGCAGCTTGGAGACAGGGGGAAATGAAAAACTGTTTTTT. Supplemented by reference TRBV5-1 and TRBJ1-4, the full variable domain reads KAGVTQTPRYLIKTRGQQVTLSCSPISGHRSVSWYQQTPGQGLQFLFEYFSETQRNKGNFPGRFSGRQFSNSRSEMNVSTLELGDSALYLCASSLETGGNEKLFFGSGTQLSVL.

This chain uses TRBV7-2 with TRBJ1-1; 7 nucleotides line up with TRBD1. Germline-derived CDR1 and CDR2 are SGHTA and FQGNSA. The CDR3 spans 14 residues. The V segment lost 5 bases and the J segment 6 bases; nucleotides outside the gene matches: 9. The CDR3, as DNA: TGTGCCAGCAGCCCAGACAGGGATAGGTCTGAAGCTTTCTTT. Its protein product is CASSPDRDRSEAFF.